This T cell receptor (beta chain) was retrieved from a study of cytomegalovirus exposure and HLA in healthy donors. Amplification used 60 Vbeta primers and 13 Jbeta primers. TCRdb's copy holds only in-frame clones and misses some; the assay was immunoSEQ multiplex PCR. The sample contains roughly 180,000 clones, about 9.4% of which appear only once. The germline V gene encodes CDR1 SGHAT and CDR2 FQNNGV. The CDR3 length is 14 residues. V lost 1 base and J 0 bases, leaving 6 bases between the germline ends. The sequenced sample consisted of PBMCs. The rearrangement uses TRBV11-2 and TRBJ1-2; no clear D gene. The receptor was isolated from a young woman in good health and CMV-seropositive. CDR3 sequence: CASSLGSSNYGYTF. DNA of the CDR3: TGTGCCAGCAGCTTAGGTTCCTCTAACTATGGCTACACCTTC. Complete variable domain (other parts from reference TRBV11-2 and TRBJ1-2): EAGVAQSPRYKIIEKRQSVAFWCNPISGHATLYWYQQILGQGPKLLIQFQNNGVVDDSQLPKDRFSAERLKGVDSTLKIQPAKLEDSAVYLCASSLGSSNYGYTFGSGTRLTVV.